This T cell receptor (beta chain) was sequenced in a study of PD-L1 blockade in urothelial cancer (dated by TCRdb to 2016 to 2017). Background on the whole study: All patients started therapy in about 2014 and received atezolizumab 1,200 mg intravenously every 3 weeks. About 85% of the roughly 29 patients were males with bladder-origin urothelial cancer, and about 65% of the roughly 30 reported a prior smoking history. Pretreatment tumor samples, along with matched peripheral blood serially collected before and after atezolizumab treatment, were subjected to TCR sequencing. Roughly ten patients achieved durable clinical benefit and approximately 20 did not. In the same patients, pretreatment tumors underwent whole exome sequencing and RNA sequencing in addition to TCR sequencing. Blood samples were analyzed at 3 weeks after treatment start (second dose) and at 6 weeks after treatment start. An ECOG performance status of 0 or 1 was recorded for the patients, and 0 to 3 prior chemotherapy regimens had been received by the patients. An exploratory multi-omic analysis was conducted of the somatic, immune and clinical correlates of response to PD-L1 blockade with atezolizumab in urothelial cancer. Progression-free survival longer than 6 months counted as durable clinical benefit, and TCR features were additionally tested against both progression-free and overall survival. Around 29 patients had pretreatment blood TCR-seq, approximately 24 had at least one posttreatment blood collection, and approximately 24 had tumor TCR-seq. Blood samples gave median yields of around 140,000 T cells and more than 80,000 unique TCRs, along with a median clonality of about 0.084.

Worth noting for this clone: Its specific antigen is unknown. No qualities accompany the bases; no much larger clone lies one base away.

The sample's time point, from its label and the paper: pretreatment peripheral blood. The cohort comprised nearly 30 patients with locally advanced or metastatic urothelial carcinoma treated at Memorial Sloan Kettering on a trial protocol. Peripheral blood mononuclear cells were collected from each patient pretreatment and during treatment, giving between 1 and 8 total time points per patient. The Qiagen DNeasy Blood extraction kit was used to purify genomic DNA from total PBMCs and tumor samples. PBMCs were collected pretreatment and during treatment, and were isolated and stored as previously described. The investigation overall reported the following: A pretreatment peripheral blood TCR clonality below the median was linked to improved progression-free and overall survival. Because the sample size was small (n = 29) and many of the analyses were exploratory, the results are meant to be hypothesis-generating. Greater expansion of tumor-associated TCR clones in peripheral blood 3 weeks after the start of treatment was observed in patients with durable benefit (n of about 21, p = 0.022).

To estimate absolute template abundance from read counts, synthetic TCR analog templates were spiked into each PCR. Using the immunoSEQ assay, TCRbeta CDR3 regions were amplified from genomic DNA with bias-controlled V and J gene primers. Sequencing of rearranged TCRbeta segments was done at approximately 20X coverage. The paper's data handling went like this. Sequencing errors were corrected by clustering, and CDR3s were annotated against IMGT so that V, D and J genes could be assigned. Downstream analyses used only productive TCRbeta rearrangements and left out out-of-frame or stop-codon sequences. Clonality was calculated as one minus the Shannon entropy normalized by the log of the number of unique productive sequences. Fisher's exact test with Benjamini-Hochberg correction, using a cutoff of adjusted p below 0.01, was how clones that differed between time points or between blood and tumor were identified. TCRdb holds this immuneACCESS table with in-frame rearrangements only. Some clones are missing; in checked studies, unresolved V genes explain under half, and the rest has no known cause. Clone size and the V and J calls come from that table; the DNA yielded D and trimming. This sample is represented by around 63,000 clones; about four fifths of them were singletons. Around 5.4% of the sample lies in the top ten.

From the cysteine up to the phenylalanine, the CDR3 has a length of 18 residues. The entry retains the CDR3 DNA only, 54 bases that are in frame from base 1. Sequencing used PBMCs, obtained around atezolizumab (anti-PD-L1) treatment. The source is a man between 65 and 85 years old with urothelial cancer. The chain was built from TRBV21-1 and TRBJ2-7; TRBD1, as called in the table, went unchecked against the DNA. TRBV21-1 is assigned pseudogene status. The nucleotide sequence is TGTGCCAGCAGCAGAGAAAGCGTGGGACAGTTTTTTTCCTACGAGCAGTACTTC. This encodes CASSRESVGQFFSYEQYF.